This passage covers 18 T cell receptor beta chains from one sample sequenced in a study of read filtering for tumor transcriptome and immune sequencing. Molecular barcoded adaptors covering alpha/delta and beta/gamma chains were used on 400 ng RNA. MiXCR, run by TCRdb on the reads, gives a single entry per CDR3 protein. The data hold over 90,000 distinct CDR3 sequences, with roughly a fifth observed a single time. The sample taken for sequencing was a population of CD138-negative cells sorted from bone marrow. The receptors were gathered from a donor older than 35 with multiple myeloma.

In its sample, this clonotype was seen many times. The rearrangement uses TRBV2 and TRBJ1-1; maybe TRBD1 (6 bases). The CDR3 spans 14 residues. Per the germline V gene, CDR1 is SNHLY and CDR2 is FYNNEI. With 3 bases removed from V and 7 bases from J, the gap between germline ends came to 15 bases. CDR3 amino acids: CASSEGFLTGEAFF. The CDR3 DNA is TGTGCCAGCAGTGAGGGGTTCCTGACAGGTGAAGCTTTCTTT.

There are many counts of this clonotype. V and J are TRBV12-3 or TRBV12-4 and TRBJ2-1; no clear D. The CDR3 has 11 residues. The germline V and J ends were trimmed by 6 bases and 14 bases, with 14 bases remaining between them. In nucleotides, the CDR3 is TGTGCCAGCAGCTACGGCCGAGCCAAGTTCTTC. This codes for CASSYGRAKFF.

In the case of this clonotype: It may be a read error: a sequence one base away is much more abundant. The rearrangement uses TRBV5-1 and TRBJ2-5; TRBD2 is a possible D gene (6 bases). The CDR3 has 14 residues. Germline V gives CDR1 SGHRS, CDR2 YFSETQ. In DNA form, the CDR3 reads TGCCCCAGCAGCCCCACTACTAGCACAGAGACCCAGTACTTC. Translating gives CPSSPTTSTETQYF.

The chain is built from TRBV2 and TRBJ1-5; D may be TRBD1 (5 bases). V shed 7 bases and J shed 6 bases, with 13 bases lying between them. This CDR3 has 13 amino acids. Germline CDR1 is SNHLY and CDR2 is FYNNEI. CDR3 DNA sequence: TGTGCCAGCAATCCGCAGGGTTCTCAGCCCCAGCATTTT. Its translation: CASNPQGSQPQHF.

This clonotype has at least ten counts. V usage is TRBV3-1 and J usage is TRBJ1-1, with 7 positions matching TRBD1. With V trimmed by 5 bases and J by 1 base, 4 bases remained unmatched. The CDR3 has 14 amino acids. From germline, CDR1 is LGHDT and CDR2 YNNKEL (reference sequence). Here the CDR3 reads CASSGRDRNTEAFF. The CDR3 DNA is TGTGCCAGCAGCGGCCGGGACAGGAACACTGAAGCTTTCTTT. The variable domain in full, completed from reference TRBV3-1 and TRBJ1-1, reads DTAVSQTPKYLVTQMGNDKSIKCEQNLGHDTMYWYKQDSKKFLKIMFSYNNKELIINETVPNRFSPKSPDKAHLNLHINSLELGDSAVYFCASSGRDRNTEAFFGQGTRLTVV.

This clonotype showed up just a few times. The rearrangement joins TRBV2 to TRBJ2-5; the D gene is possibly TRBD2 (5 bases). The CDR3 contains 15 residues. Trimming left V 6 bases short and J 5 bases short, with 19 bases between. Germline V gene lookup returns CDR1 SNHLY and CDR2 FYNNEI. The CDR3 coding sequence is TGTGCCAGCAGCGAGTGGACTGGCGCGGACGAGACCCAGTACTTC. This gives the protein CASSEWTGADETQYF. The whole variable domain, filled in from reference TRBV2 and TRBJ2-5, reads EPEVTQTPSHQVTQMGQEVILRCVPISNHLYFYWYRQILGQKVEFLVSFYNNEISEKSEIFDDQFSVERPDGSNFTLKIRSTKLEDSAMYFCASSEWTGADETQYFGPGTRLLVL.

The sample holds a few counts of this clonotype. This chain connects TRBV20-1 to TRBJ2-7; TRBD2 might be the D (5 bases). CDR1 and CDR2 (germline): DFQATT, SNEGSKA (reference sequence). This CDR3 comprises 16 residues. The V gene lost 4 bases and the J gene lost 2 bases, with 21 bases spanning the gap. The CDR3 region has the DNA TGCAGTGCTAAAAGGTTGGGAGCGGCGGGCGCCTACGAGCAGTACTTC. Protein sequence: CSAKRLGAAGAYEQYF.

The chain's CDR3 is CAWSVTGITYEQYF. The CDR3 DNA reads TGTGCCTGGAGTGTCACAGGAATCACCTACGAGCAGTACTTC. The chain couples TRBV30 to TRBJ2-7; D is possibly TRBD1 (5 bases). CDR1 and CDR2 from the germline V gene are GTSNPN and SVGIG (reference sequence). The CDR3 is 14 residues long. V was clipped by 0 bases and J by 2 bases, with 11 bases between them.

There are many counts of this clonotype. The CDR3 loop reads CASETGRETQYF. CDR3 bases: TGTGCCAGCGAGACAGGGCGGGAGACCCAGTACTTC. The chain joins TRBV2 to TRBJ2-5, with TRBD1 identical over 7 bases. Trimming removed 8 bases from V and 5 bases from J; junction bases left unmatched: 5. Germline loops: CDR1 SNHLY, CDR2 FYNNEI. The CDR3 consists of 12 residues.

This chain links TRBV13 with TRBJ2-3, with 8 bases matching TRBD2. With V trimmed by 5 bases and J by 6 bases, 10 bases remained unmatched. The length of the CDR3 is 15 residues. Germline assignment: CDR1 PRHDT and CDR2 FYEKMQ (reference sequence). CDR3: CASSTPRGGKDTQYF. Here the CDR3 DNA reads TGTGCCAGCAGCACACCCCGCGGGGGGAAGGATACGCAGTATTTT. Complete variable domain (other parts from reference TRBV13 and TRBJ2-3): AAGVIQSPRHLIKEKRETATLKCYPIPRHDTVYWYQQGPGQDPQFLISFYEKMQSDKGSIPDRFSAQQFSDYHSELNMSSLELGDSALYFCASSTPRGGKDTQYFGPGTRLTVL.

This clonotype was picked up many times. The chain links TRBV18 to TRBJ2-3, with D hard to call. The germline CDR1 and CDR2 sequences are KGHSH and LQKENI. CDR3 length equals 17 residues. Trimming left V 3 bases short and J 0 bases short, with 16 bases between. The CDR3 region is CASSPSSDRVSTDTQYF. The CDR3 coding sequence is TGTGCCAGCTCACCTAGTTCTGACCGAGTAAGCACAGATACGCAGTATTTT.

This clonotype was detected a few times. This chain links TRBV6-1 with TRBJ2-7; D possibly corresponds to TRBD1 (5 bases). The ends were cut back, 7 bases at V and 4 bases at J, with 8 bases in the middle. In germline, CDR1 is MNHNS, CDR2 SASEGT. This CDR3 spans 11 amino acids. In DNA, the CDR3 is TGTGCCAGCACAGGGTGGTACGAGCAGTACTTC. This gives the protein CASTGWYEQYF.

This clonotype occurred many times. The chain recombines TRBV29-1 with TRBJ2-3, with 11 nucleotides matching TRBD2. Trimming removed 3 bases from V and 4 bases from J; junction bases left unmatched: 0. CDR3 length: 13 amino acids. Germline CDR1 SQVTM, CDR2 ANQGSEA. CDR3 nucleotide sequence: TGCAGCGTTGATAGCGGGGGGGCAGATACGCAGTATTTT. This gives the protein CSVDSGGADTQYF.

This clonotype has a count of ten or more. The chain carries TRBV12-3 or TRBV12-4 and TRBJ1-2; D is possibly TRBD1 (5 bases). The CDR3 extends over 14 amino acids. Trimming stripped 1 base from V and 4 bases from J, with 10 bases between. This chain's CDR3 is CASSLVLGTYGYTF. The DNA for the CDR3 is TGTGCCAGCAGTTTAGTCTTGGGGACCTATGGCTACACCTTC.

The chain combines TRBV20-1 with TRBJ1-5; D is unclear. The germline CDR1 and CDR2 sequences are DFQATT and SNEGSKA (reference sequence). The CDR3 loop spans 13 amino acids. Trimming removed 3 bases at V and 4 bases at J, with 10 bases between. The CDR3 spells CSASLIPNQPQHF. The CDR3 coding sequence is TGCAGTGCTAGTCTTATTCCTAATCAGCCCCAGCATTTT.

This clonotype was counted many times. The CDR3 DNA reads TGTGCCAGCAGTTTATCCTTGGGCCTATCCTACGAGCAGTACTTC. Protein product: CASSLSLGLSYEQYF. The chain couples TRBV27 to TRBJ2-7; D call uncertain. CDR3 size: 15 residues. Trimming took 0 bases from V and 1 from J, leaving 10 bases between them. In germline, CDR1 is MNHEY, CDR2 SMNVEV (reference sequence).

The table lists this clonotype with a few counts. At one of its ends the junction is not consistent with the germline gene, which may arise from a read error. The V gene is TRBV18, the J gene TRBJ2-5; no definite D call. The CDR3 loop spans 14 amino acids. Germline values: CDR1 KGHSH, CDR2 LQKENI. This CDR3 is CASSTPLAQETQYF. The CDR3 DNA reads as TGTGCCAGCTCAACACCGTTGGCCCAAGAGACCCAGTACTTC. The whole variable domain, filled in from reference TRBV18 and TRBJ2-5, reads NAGVMQNPRHLVRRRGQEARLRCSPMKGHSHVYWYRQLPEEGLKFMVYLQKENIIDESGMPKERFSAEFPKEGPSILRIQQVVRGDSAAYFCASSTPLAQETQYFGPGTRLLVL.

Comment on this clonotype: The junction shows a germline mismatch at one end, possibly a read error. The chain recombines TRBV7-9 with TRBJ1-1; D gene uncertain. This CDR3 has 13 residues. The germline V gene encodes CDR1 SEHNR and CDR2 FQNEAQ (reference sequence). CDR3 protein: CASSLTGNTAAFF. The CDR3 coding sequence is TGTGCTAGCAGCCTTACTGGGAACACTGCAGCTTTCTTT.